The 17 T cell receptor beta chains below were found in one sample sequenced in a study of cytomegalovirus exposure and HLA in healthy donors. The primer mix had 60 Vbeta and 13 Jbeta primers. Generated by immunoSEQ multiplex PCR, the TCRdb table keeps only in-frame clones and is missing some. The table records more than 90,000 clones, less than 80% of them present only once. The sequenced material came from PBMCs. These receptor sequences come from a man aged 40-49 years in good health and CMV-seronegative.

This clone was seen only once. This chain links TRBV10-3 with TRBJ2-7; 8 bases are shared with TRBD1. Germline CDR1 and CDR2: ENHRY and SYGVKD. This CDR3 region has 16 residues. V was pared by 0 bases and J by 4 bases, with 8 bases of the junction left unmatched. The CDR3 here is CAISESTRTGTYEQYF. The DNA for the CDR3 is TGTGCCATCAGTGAGTCGACCCGGACAGGGACATACGAGCAGTACTTC.

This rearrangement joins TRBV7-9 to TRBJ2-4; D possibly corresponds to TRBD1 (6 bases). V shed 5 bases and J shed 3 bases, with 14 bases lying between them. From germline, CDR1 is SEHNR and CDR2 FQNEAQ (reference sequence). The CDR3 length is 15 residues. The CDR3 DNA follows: TGTGCCAGCAGCCTACAGGGTATGGTCAAAAACATTCAGTACTTC. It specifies CASSLQGMVKNIQYF.

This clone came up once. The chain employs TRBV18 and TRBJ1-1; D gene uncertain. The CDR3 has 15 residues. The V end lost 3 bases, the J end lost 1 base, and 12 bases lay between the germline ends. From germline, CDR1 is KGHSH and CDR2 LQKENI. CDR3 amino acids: CASSPASSRNTEAFF. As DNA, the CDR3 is TGTGCCAGCTCACCCGCGTCCTCGCGGAACACTGAAGCTTTCTTT.

The CDR3 sequence: CASSSTGGVEAFF. Written as DNA, the CDR3 is TGTGCCAGCAGCTCCACAGGGGGCGTTGAAGCTTTCTTT. V usage is TRBV7-3 and J usage is TRBJ1-1; 9 nucleotides agree with TRBD1. The ends lost 4 bases at V and 7 bases at J; junction bases unmatched: 4. Germline lookup yields CDR1 SGHTA and CDR2 FQGTGA. The CDR3 consists of 13 residues.

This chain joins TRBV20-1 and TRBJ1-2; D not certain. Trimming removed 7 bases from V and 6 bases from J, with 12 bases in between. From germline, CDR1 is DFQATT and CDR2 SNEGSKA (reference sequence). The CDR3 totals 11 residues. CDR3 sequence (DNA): TGCAGTGTAGGAGGCGGAAATGGCTACACCTTC. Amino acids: CSVGGGNGYTF.

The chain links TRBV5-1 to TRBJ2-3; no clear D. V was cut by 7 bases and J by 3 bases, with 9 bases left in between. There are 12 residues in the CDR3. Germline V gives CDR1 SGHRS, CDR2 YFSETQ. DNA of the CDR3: TGCGCCAGCCGCGTCGAGACAGATACGCAGTATTTT. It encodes CASRVETDTQYF.

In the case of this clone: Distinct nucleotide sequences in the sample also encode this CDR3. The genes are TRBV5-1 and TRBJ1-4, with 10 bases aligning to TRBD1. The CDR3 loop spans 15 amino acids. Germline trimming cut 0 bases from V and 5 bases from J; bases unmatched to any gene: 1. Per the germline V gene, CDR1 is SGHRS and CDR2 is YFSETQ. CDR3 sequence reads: CASSLEGQGNEKLFF. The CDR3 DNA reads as TGCGCCAGCAGCTTGGAGGGACAGGGGAATGAAAAACTGTTTTTT.

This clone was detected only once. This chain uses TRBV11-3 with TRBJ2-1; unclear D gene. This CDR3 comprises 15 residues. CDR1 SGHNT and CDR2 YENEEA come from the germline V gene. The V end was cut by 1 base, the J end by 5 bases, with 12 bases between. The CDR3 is CASSLALKSDNEQFF. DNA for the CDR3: TGTGCCAGCAGCTTAGCATTGAAGAGTGACAATGAGCAGTTCTTC. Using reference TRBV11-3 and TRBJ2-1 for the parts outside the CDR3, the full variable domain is EAGVVQSPRYKIIEKKQPVAFWCNPISGHNTLYWYLQNLGQGPELLIRYENEEAVDDSQLPKDRFSAERLKGVDSTLKIQPAELGDSAVYLCASSLALKSDNEQFFGPGTRLTVL.

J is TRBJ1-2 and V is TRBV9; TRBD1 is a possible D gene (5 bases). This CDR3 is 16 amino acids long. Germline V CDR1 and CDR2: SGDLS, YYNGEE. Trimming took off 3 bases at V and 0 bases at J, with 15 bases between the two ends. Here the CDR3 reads CASSGLGQPTNYGYTF. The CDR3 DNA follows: TGTGCCAGCAGCGGGCTTGGACAACCTACTAACTATGGCTACACCTTC.

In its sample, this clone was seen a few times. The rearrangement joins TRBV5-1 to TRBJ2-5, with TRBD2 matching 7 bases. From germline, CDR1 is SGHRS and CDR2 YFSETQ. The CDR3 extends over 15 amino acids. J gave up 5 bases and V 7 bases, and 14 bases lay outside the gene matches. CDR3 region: CASGDRGGSQETQYF. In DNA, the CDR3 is TGCGCCAGCGGGGACCGCGGGGGATCGCAGGAGACCCAGTACTTC.

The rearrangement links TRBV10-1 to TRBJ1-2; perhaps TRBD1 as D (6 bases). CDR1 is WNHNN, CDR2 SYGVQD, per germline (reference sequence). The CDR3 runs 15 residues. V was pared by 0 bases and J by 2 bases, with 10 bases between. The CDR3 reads CASSESPGTNYGYTF. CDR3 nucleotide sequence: TGCGCCAGCAGTGAGTCCCCCGGGACAAACTATGGCTACACCTTC.

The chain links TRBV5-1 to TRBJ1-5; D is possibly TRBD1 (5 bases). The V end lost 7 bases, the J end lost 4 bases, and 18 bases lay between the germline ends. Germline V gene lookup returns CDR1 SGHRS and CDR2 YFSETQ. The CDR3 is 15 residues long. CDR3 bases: TGCGCCAGCTCCCCTAATGGCAGGGAAAATCAGCCCCAGCATTTT. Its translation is CASSPNGRENQPQHF. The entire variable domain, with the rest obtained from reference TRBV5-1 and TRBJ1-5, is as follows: KAGVTQTPRYLIKTRGQQVTLSCSPISGHRSVSWYQQTPGQGLQFLFEYFSETQRNKGNFPGRFSGRQFSNSRSEMNVSTLELGDSALYLCASSPNGRENQPQHFGDGTRLSIL.

The CDR3 nucleotides read TGTGCCAGCAGCGTAACGGGTGGTGAAAAACTGTTTTTT. It is translated as CASSVTGGEKLFF. This chain joins TRBV9 and TRBJ1-4, with no clear D. V was pared by 1 base and J by 7 bases, with 8 bases between. Germline values: CDR1 SGDLS, CDR2 YYNGEE. The CDR3 loop spans 13 amino acids.

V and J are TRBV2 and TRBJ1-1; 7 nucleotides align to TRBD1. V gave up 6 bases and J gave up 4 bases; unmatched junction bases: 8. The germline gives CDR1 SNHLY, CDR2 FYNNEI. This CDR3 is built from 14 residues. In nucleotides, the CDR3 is TGTGCCAGCAGGTCACAGGGGCAGGGCACTGAAGCTTTCTTT. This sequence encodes CASRSQGQGTEAFF.

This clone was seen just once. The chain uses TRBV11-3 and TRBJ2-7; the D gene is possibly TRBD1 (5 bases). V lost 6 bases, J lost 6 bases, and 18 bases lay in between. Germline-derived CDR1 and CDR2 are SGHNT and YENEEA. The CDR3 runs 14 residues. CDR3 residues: CASSYQGNNVEQYF. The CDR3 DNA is TGTGCCAGCAGTTATCAGGGAAATAACGTCGAGCAGTACTTC.

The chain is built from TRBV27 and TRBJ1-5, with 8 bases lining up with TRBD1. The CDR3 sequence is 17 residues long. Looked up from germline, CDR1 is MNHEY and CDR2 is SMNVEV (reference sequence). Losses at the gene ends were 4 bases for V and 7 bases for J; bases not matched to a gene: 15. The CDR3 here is CASSSISVRGLRQPQHF. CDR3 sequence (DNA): TGTGCCAGCAGTTCCATTTCGGTCAGGGGGCTTCGACAGCCCCAGCATTTT.

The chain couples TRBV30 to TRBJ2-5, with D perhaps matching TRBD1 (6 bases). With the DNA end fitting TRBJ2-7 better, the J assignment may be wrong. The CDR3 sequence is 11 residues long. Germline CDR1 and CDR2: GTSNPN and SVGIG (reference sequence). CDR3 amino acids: CAWTQGIEQYF. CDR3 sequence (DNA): TGTGCCTGGACCCAGGGGATCGAGCAGTACTTC.